This T cell receptor beta chain originates from a study of T cells in Graves' hyperthyroidism and ophthalmopathy (dated 2019 in TCRdb). For the study in its entirety: Peripheral blood was collected at initial diagnosis, before any treatment. In six Graves' hyperthyroidism patients, the study also compared T-cell repertoires from thyroid tissue with T-cell repertoires from blood. To identify distinguishing TCR V-J signatures, a discovery cohort of 100 patients was used, comprising some 45 with Graves' ophthalmopathy and 57 with stable Graves' hyperthyroidism. The paper reports TCR Vbeta CDR3 sequencing of more than 120 peripheral blood samples: approximately 43 ophthalmopathy, over 70 hyperthyroidism and about 17 progressor patients. Following sampling, methimazole starting at 30 mg daily was given to hyperthyroidism patients, and high-dose intravenous methylprednisolone was given to ophthalmopathy patients. The 75 to 100 discovery patients were randomly split 7:3 into training and test sets. Whether ophthalmopathy could be predicted prospectively was tested in an independent validation cohort made up of about 18 hyperthyroidism patients plus 17 patients who later progressed to ophthalmopathy. The paper as a whole reports these results and caveats: No statistical method was used to set the sample size in advance, and investigators knew the group allocation. Blood samples also contained most of the expanded thyroid clonotypes (frequency above 0.001), which suggests that blood repertoires may reflect thyroid immune responses. A 13 V-J signature model separated ophthalmopathy from stable hyperthyroidism, with nearly 90% sensitivity and 81.08% specificity in cross-validation and 80%/75% in testing. In validation, the model predicted progression to ophthalmopathy with roughly 66% sensitivity and over 72% specificity, a median of around 6.6 months before onset.

The TCR beta CDR3 regions were amplified from RNA transcripts. A first-round RT-PCR of the TCR CDR3 used the HTBI primer set with the Qiagen OneStep RT-PCR kit. A second multiplex PCR round built the libraries, followed by size selection and purification. The libraries were sequenced on an Illumina HiSeq2000 using paired-end 100 bp reads. Regarding the original processing steps: Raw data were processed with SOAPnuke, discarding reads with adapters, uncalled bases, mean Phred below 15, or no exact constant-primer or identifier match. High-quality paired reads were merged using COPE v1.2.5, and each unique nucleotide sequence was defined as a clonotype. Clonotypes were aligned to IMGT TRBV, TRBD and TRBJ reference segments using MiTCR v1.1. Only V-J combinations with frequency above 0.0001, covering 99% to 99.2% of repertoires, were analysed. The TCS score was defined as the ratio of F50 (clonal expansion) to E x V (chaos), calculated using BLOSUM62-based TCRdist between CDR3 peptides within each V-J. Welch's t-statistics and random forest reduced roughly 530 V-J features to roughly 13, which were used in a naive Bayes classifier (R e1071). TCRdb reprocessing: public reads trimmed at Q25 with fastp, clones called with MiXCR, in-frame beta chains kept. Identical CDR3 protein sequences are pooled into one entry, listed with their most common genes and DNA. It is TCRdb's table, rather than the study itself, that gives the V and J calls and clone size. In this sample the table shows about 520,000 distinct CDR3 sequences, roughly a quarter of which occur a single time. The ten largest clonotypes hold about 10% of the sample.

Moderately to severely active disease, a Clinical Activity Score of at least 3, a NOSPECS grade of at least 4, and a duration under 3 months were present in ophthalmopathy patients. Patients with uncontrolled infections, other autoimmune diseases, pregnancy or lactation were excluded. Diagnoses relied on clinical symptoms, serum thyroxine and TRAb, thyroid ultrasound and orbital computed tomography. Ficoll-Paque density gradient centrifugation was used to isolate PBMCs from about 10 ml of fresh peripheral blood. Total RNA was extracted with Trizol reagent, and quality was checked on an Agilent 2100 Bioanalyzer. At least ten counts were recorded for this clonotype. Its antigen remains unidentified. No base quality values were provided; no much bigger clone lies one nucleotide off. The origin of this receptor is a woman aged 30 to 39 with Graves' ophthalmopathy. Sample: blood.

The CDR3 corresponds to CASNSSPDNEYGYTF. The DNA sequence follows: TGTGCCAGCAACTCCTCCCCCGACAACGAGTATGGCTACACCTTC. The sequence is built from TRBV7-2 and TRBJ1-2; confidence is insufficient to name the D gene. Relative to germline, V is 7 bases shorter and J is 5 bases shorter, with 20 bases between their ends. The CDR3 has 15 amino acids, counting the end cysteine and phenylalanine. Here the CDR3 DNA is all that survives: 45 bases in frame from base 1. From a lookup of the germline V gene, CDR1 and CDR2 are SGHTA and FQGNSA.